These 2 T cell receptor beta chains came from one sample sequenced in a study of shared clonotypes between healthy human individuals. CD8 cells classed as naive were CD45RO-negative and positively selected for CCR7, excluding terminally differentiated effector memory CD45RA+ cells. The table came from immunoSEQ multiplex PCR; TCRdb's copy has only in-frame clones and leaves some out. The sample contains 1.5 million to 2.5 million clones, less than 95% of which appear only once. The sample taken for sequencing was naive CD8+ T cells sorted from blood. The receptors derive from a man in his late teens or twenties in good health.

The CDR3 here is CASSKGRASYNSPLHF. The CDR3 DNA reads as TGTGCCAGCAGCAAAGGCCGAGCCAGCTATAATTCACCCCTCCACTTT. The chain links TRBV21-1 to TRBJ1-6. TRBV21-1 is a pseudogene. CDR3 length: 16 amino acids.

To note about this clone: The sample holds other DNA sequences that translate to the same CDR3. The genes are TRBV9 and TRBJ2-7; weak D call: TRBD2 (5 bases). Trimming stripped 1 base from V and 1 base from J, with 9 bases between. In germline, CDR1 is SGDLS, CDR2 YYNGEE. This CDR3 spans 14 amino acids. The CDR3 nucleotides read TGTGCCAGCAGCGTATACGAGGGATCCTACGAGCAGTACTTC. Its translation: CASSVYEGSYEQYF.